The rows below give T cell receptor beta chains drawn from one sample of a study of radiotherapy plus CTLA-4 blockade in lung cancer. The assay was immunoSEQ multiplex PCR, and TCRdb's table has in-frame clones only and misses some. The table lists about 44,000 clones, approximately 77% of them singletons. The sequencing used peripheral blood, collected from a patient treated with radiotherapy plus ipilimumab. Every receptor here comes from a human donor with non-small cell lung cancer whose response to radiotherapy plus ipilimumab could not be evaluated. Both conserved end residues are part of each CDR3. D genes are given only for firm matches. Rows give clone size only sometimes, using once, few, many, or a class for an expanded clone.

cdr3_aa cdr3_nt j_call d_call clone_size v_call
CASSPLSGGDYEQYF TGTGCCAGCTCACCGTTATCGGGGGGGGACTACGAGCAGTACTTC TRBJ2-7 TRBD2 NA TRBV18
CAWSQGVTSNQPQHF TGTGCCTGGAGCCAAGGGGTGACAAGCAATCAGCCCCAGCATTTT TRBJ1-5 NA NA TRBV30
CASSLGRAGETQYF TGTGCCAGCAGCTTAGGCAGGGCGGGGGAGACCCAGTACTTC TRBJ2-5 NA NA TRBV7-3
CASSVAGGSYNEQFF TGTGCCAGCAGCGTAGCTGGCGGCTCCTACAATGAGCAGTTCTTC TRBJ2-1 NA NA TRBV9
CASSVAGRPQHF TGTGCCAGCAGCGTCGCGGGGCGGCCCCAGCATTTT TRBJ1-5 NA NA TRBV6-1
CASSSIRKTGLEYNEQFF TGTGCCAGCAGCTCCATAAGAAAGACAGGGCTGGAGTACAATGAGCAGTTCTTC TRBJ2-1 TRBD1 NA TRBV5-8
CSVAGETQYF TGCAGCGTTGCCGGAGAGACCCAGTACTTC TRBJ2-5 NA NA TRBV29-1
CASTWTSGAAYEQYF TGTGCCAGCACCTGGACTAGCGGGGCTGCCTACGAGCAGTACTTC TRBJ2-7 TRBD2 NA TRBV6-5
CASLRYGSSGYNEQFF TGTGCCAGCCTCCGTTACGGGAGCTCCGGCTACAATGAGCAGTTCTTC TRBJ2-1 NA NA TRBV7-8
CASSLRDREETQYF TGTGCCAGCAGCTTGAGGGACAGGGAAGAGACCCAGTACTTC TRBJ2-5 TRBD1 NA TRBV5-4
CASSPRRLDYGYTF TGTGCCAGCAGCCCTAGGAGGTTGGACTATGGCTACACCTTC TRBJ1-2 NA medium-sized TRBV6-5
CASSPGSPEDEQFF TGCGCCAGCAGCCCGGGGTCCCCCGAGGATGAGCAGTTCTTC TRBJ2-1 NA NA TRBV5-1
CASSLALRRSRGISGNTIYF TGTGCCAGCAGCTTAGCTCTTCGCCGGAGCAGGGGGATCTCTGGAAACACCATATATTTT TRBJ1-3 TRBD1 few TRBV7-2
CASSLVSSGDREQYF TGTGCCAGCAGCTTGGTTTCTAGCGGGGATCGGGAGCAGTACTTC TRBJ2-7 TRBD2 NA TRBV5-6
CASSSRLAGLNEQFF TGTGCCAGCAGCTCCCGGCTAGCGGGACTCAATGAGCAGTTCTTC TRBJ2-1 TRBD2 few TRBV13
CASSSAGVGTDTQYF TGTGCCAGCAGCTCAGCAGGGGTTGGGACAGATACGCAGTATTTT TRBJ2-3 NA NA TRBV7-3
CAWRTPGQSYEQYF TGTGCCTGGAGGACCCCTGGACAGTCCTACGAGCAGTACTTC TRBJ2-7 NA NA TRBV30
CASNGVGQGGINEQFF TGTGCCAGCAACGGGGTGGGGCAGGGAGGTATTAATGAGCAGTTCTTC TRBJ2-1 NA few TRBV9
CASRKLAGPGDEQFF TGCGCCAGCAGGAAGCTAGCGGGCCCTGGGGATGAGCAGTTCTTC TRBJ2-1 TRBD2 NA TRBV10-2
CASSLDAFGADTQYF TGTGCCAGCAGCTTAGATGCGTTCGGGGCAGATACGCAGTATTTT TRBJ2-3 NA NA TRBV7-3
CASSYSATGMDSPLHF TGTGCCAGCAGTTACTCGGCAACAGGGATGGATTCACCCCTCCACTTT TRBJ1-6 NA NA TRBV6-5
CASSLTPPRQEQYF TGTGCCAGCAGTTTAACTCCCCCGAGGCAGGAGCAGTACTTC TRBJ2-7 NA NA TRBV28
CASRPLSSYNEQFF TGCGCCAGCAGGCCCTTGAGCTCCTACAATGAGCAGTTCTTC TRBJ2-1 NA NA TRBV5-1
CASSLLGGAEAFF TGCGCCAGCAGCCTCCTAGGGGGGGCTGAAGCTTTCTTT TRBJ1-1 NA once TRBV4-3
CASSPVVAEGVQYF TGCGCCAGCAGCCCAGTGGTGGCGGAAGGGGTTCAGTACTTC TRBJ2-4 NA NA TRBV5-1
CASRTQGSYNEQFF TGTGCCAGCAGAACGCAGGGCTCCTACAATGAGCAGTTCTTC TRBJ2-1 NA once TRBV7-2
CASSYDRVEEKLFF TGTGCCAGCTCATACGACAGGGTAGAAGAAAAACTGTTTTTT TRBJ1-4 TRBD1 once TRBV18
CASSVGWGGRTEAFF TGTGCCAGCAGTGTGGGGTGGGGGGGCAGGACTGAAGCTTTCTTT TRBJ1-1 NA NA TRBV27
CASSLSGLNTEAFF TGTGCCAGCAGCTTATCAGGGCTTAACACTGAAGCTTTCTTT TRBJ1-1 NA once TRBV7-9
CASSGMRYTEAFF TGTGCCAGCAGCGGAATGCGGTACACTGAAGCTTTCTTT TRBJ1-1 NA NA TRBV28
CASSLTGIQRETQYF TGTGCCAGCAGCTTAACCGGGATCCAAAGGGAGACCCAGTACTTC TRBJ2-5 NA NA TRBV7-8
CAIHRDRNEKLFF TGTGCCATACATCGGGACAGAAATGAAAAACTGTTTTTT TRBJ1-4 TRBD1 NA TRBV2
CAGGASGNEQYF TGTGCCGGGGGGGCTAGCGGGAACGAGCAGTACTTC TRBJ2-7 TRBD2 NA TRBV6-5
CASSYLGQSTDTQYF TGTGCCAGCAGTTACCTTGGACAGAGCACAGATACGCAGTATTTT TRBJ2-3 NA NA TRBV6-5
CATSSSGETRFSYNEQFF TGTGCCACCAGCAGTTCCGGGGAGACACGGTTTTCCTACAATGAGCAGTTCTTC TRBJ2-1 NA NA TRBV15
CASSYTGGLAVSTDTQYF TGCGCCAGCAGTTACACGGGCGGACTAGCGGTGAGCACAGATACGCAGTATTTT TRBJ2-3 TRBD2 once TRBV5-1
CASSPSVGARNEQYF TGTGCCAGCAGCCCCTCGGTGGGGGCGCGAAACGAGCAGTACTTC TRBJ2-7 NA NA TRBV7-2
CASSPDSSNQPQHF TGTGCCAGCAGCCCCGACAGCTCCAATCAGCCCCAGCATTTT TRBJ1-5 NA few TRBV5-5
CASSIVVADQPQHF TGTGCCAGTAGTATCGTGGTCGCGGATCAGCCCCAGCATTTT TRBJ1-5 NA NA TRBV19
CATSWASSYEQYF TGTGCCACCTCTTGGGCGAGCTCCTACGAGCAGTACTTC TRBJ2-7 NA NA TRBV27
CASSGTSGRQETQYF TGTGCCAGCAGTGGGACTAGCGGCCGCCAAGAGACCCAGTACTTC TRBJ2-5 TRBD2 NA TRBV2
CASSLGGGRRANVLTF TGTGCCAGCAGCTTGGGGGGGGGAAGAAGGGCCAACGTCCTGACTTTC TRBJ2-6 TRBD2 NA TRBV7-2